This T cell receptor (beta chain) was recorded in a study of Tregs in tolerant kidney transplant recipients. Profiling relied on immunoSEQ multiplex PCR, and the TCRdb table lists in-frame clones only, not all of them. This sample carries tens of thousands of clones, about 89% of them seen once, and the ten largest clones take around 0.4%. The CDR3 extends over 13 amino acids. Germline V gives CDR1 MNHNY, CDR2 SVGAGI (reference sequence). Trimming pared 2 bases from V and 5 bases from J, leaving 4 bases between. This sample comprised CD4+ T cells from blood, obtained before the transplant. This TCR was recovered from a human donor who received a combined kidney and bone marrow transplant. This chain connects TRBV6-6 to TRBJ2-6; D unclear. CDR3 in DNA: TGTGCCAGCAGTTACGGCAGGGCCAACGTCCTGACTTTC. This sequence encodes CASSYGRANVLTF.